One T cell receptor beta chain is described in this entry. CDR1 is SNHLY, CDR2 FYNNEI, per germline. Trimming removed 6 bases from V and 2 bases from J, with 14 bases in between. This CDR3 contains 15 residues. In the study's own analysis: Estimates of nucleated cell counts were drawn from the amplification of reference gene primers. The table came from immunoSEQ multiplex PCR; TCRdb's copy has only in-frame clones and leaves some out. The DNA gave D and trimming, while V, J and clone size come from that table. Of 200,000 to 250,000 clones in the sample, roughly four fifths are singletons; the top ten hold nearly 9.5%. This sample was taken from a study of blood T cell repertoires in COVID-19. The wider study: COVID-19 samples from acute and convalescent phases originated in the United States, Italy and Spain.

Those who participated ranged in age from roughly 18 to 95 years and resided in under 25 US areas. For recovered donors of Cohort 3, there were two negative PCRs, clearance, or symptom resolution. This clonotype was obtained from a man aged 35-49 years who had recovered from COVID-19. This chain joins TRBV2 and TRBJ1-5; D gene uncertain. What was sequenced was PBMCs or T cells enriched from blood (not recorded which). The CDR3 here is CASSLEAVGNQPQHF. CDR3 bases: TGTGCCAGCAGCCTGGAGGCGGTCGGCAATCAGCCCCAGCATTTT.